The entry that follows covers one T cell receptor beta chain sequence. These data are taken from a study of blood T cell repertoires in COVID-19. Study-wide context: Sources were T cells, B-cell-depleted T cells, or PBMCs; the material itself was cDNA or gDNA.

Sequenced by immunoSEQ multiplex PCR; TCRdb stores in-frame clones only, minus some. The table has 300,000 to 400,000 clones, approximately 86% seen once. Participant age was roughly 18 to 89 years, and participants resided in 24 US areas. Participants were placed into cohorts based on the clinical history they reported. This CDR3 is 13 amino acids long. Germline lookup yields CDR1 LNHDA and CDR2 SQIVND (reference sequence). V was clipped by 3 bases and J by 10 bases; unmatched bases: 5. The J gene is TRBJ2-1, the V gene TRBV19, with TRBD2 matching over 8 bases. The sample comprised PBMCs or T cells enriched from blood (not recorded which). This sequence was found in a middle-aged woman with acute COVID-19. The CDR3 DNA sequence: TGTGCCAGTAGTATTCTTCGGACTAGCGAGCAGTTCTTC. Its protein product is CASSILRTSEQFF.